This TCR beta chain was recorded in a study of shared clonotypes between healthy human individuals. The data were produced by immunoSEQ multiplex PCR, yet TCRdb's version contains in-frame clones alone and is incomplete. The profile covers 2 million or so clones, with approximately 94% appearing a single time and around 1.1% taken by the ten largest. This clone has only a few counts. The naive CD8 subset, CD45RO-negative cells positively selected for CCR7, excluded terminally differentiated effector memory CD45RA+ cells. Looked up from germline, CDR1 is SGHTA and CDR2 is FQGNSA. The V and J ends lost 1 base and 4 bases respectively, with 7 bases between them. The CDR3 is made up of 13 amino acids.

The chain employs TRBV7-2 and TRBJ2-5; D unclear. This TCR was sampled from a man between 18 and 35 years old in good health. The sequenced sample was naive CD8+ T cells sorted from blood. CDR3 residues: CASSLGVVETQYF. CDR3 sequence (DNA): TGTGCCAGCAGCTTAGGGGTGGTAGAGACCCAGTACTTC.